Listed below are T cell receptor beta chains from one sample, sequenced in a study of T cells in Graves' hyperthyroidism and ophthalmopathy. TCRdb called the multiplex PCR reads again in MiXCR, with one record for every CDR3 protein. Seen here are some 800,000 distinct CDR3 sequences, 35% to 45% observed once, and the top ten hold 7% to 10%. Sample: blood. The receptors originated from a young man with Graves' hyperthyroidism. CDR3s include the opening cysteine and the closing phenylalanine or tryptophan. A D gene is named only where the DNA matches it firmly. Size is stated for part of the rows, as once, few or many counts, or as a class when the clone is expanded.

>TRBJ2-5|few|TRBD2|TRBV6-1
CATSLAGGQETQYF
TGTGCCACCTCCCTAGCGGGGGGGCAGGAGACCCAGTACTTC
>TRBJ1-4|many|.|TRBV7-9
CASPEGANEKLFF
TGTGCCAGCCCGGAGGGAGCTAATGAAAAACTGTTTTTT
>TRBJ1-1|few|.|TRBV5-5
CASSLISENTEAFF
TGTGCCAGCAGCTTAATTTCGGAGAACACTGAAGCTTTCTTT
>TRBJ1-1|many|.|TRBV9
CASSVGKNTEAFF
TGTGCCAGCAGCGTAGGTAAGAACACTGAAGCTTTCTTT
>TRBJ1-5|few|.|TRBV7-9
CASSLDWGLNQPQHF
TGTGCCAGCAGCTTAGATTGGGGTCTGAATCAGCCCCAGCATTTT
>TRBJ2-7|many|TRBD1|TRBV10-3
CAISEGQGYEQYF
TGTGCCATCAGTGAGGGACAGGGCTACGAGCAGTACTTC
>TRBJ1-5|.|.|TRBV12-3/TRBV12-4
CASKLREGPNQPQHF
TGTGCCAGCAAACTGAGGGAAGGTCCCAATCAGCCCCAGCATTTT
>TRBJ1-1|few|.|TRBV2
CASSEMGLGGTEAFF
TGTGCCAGCAGTGAAATGGGCCTGGGGGGCACTGAAGCTTTCTTT
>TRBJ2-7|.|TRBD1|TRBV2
CATGGQPYEQYF
TGTGCCACAGGGGGCCAGCCCTATGAGCAGTACTTC
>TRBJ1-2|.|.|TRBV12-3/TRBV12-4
CASSLSPGRGDYGYTF
TGTGCCAGCAGTTTGTCCCCAGGACGGGGCGACTATGGCTACACCTTC
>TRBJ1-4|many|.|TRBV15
CATSRDRVPEKLFF
TGTGCCACCAGCAGAGATCGGGTCCCCGAAAAACTGTTTTTT
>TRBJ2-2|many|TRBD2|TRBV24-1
CATSSQREVNGELFF
TGTGCCACCAGTTCCCAGCGGGAGGTTAACGGGGAGCTGTTTTTT
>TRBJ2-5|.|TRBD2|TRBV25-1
CASRLSGLAEETQYF
TGTGCCAGCAGATTAAGCGGGCTAGCGGAAGAGACCCAGTACTTC
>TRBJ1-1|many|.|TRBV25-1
CASSAGNTEAFF
TGTGCCAGCAGCGCAGGGAACACTGAAGCTTTCTTT
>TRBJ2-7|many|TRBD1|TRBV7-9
CASSRDRGEQYF
TGTGCCAGCAGTCGAGACAGGGGCGAGCAGTACTTC
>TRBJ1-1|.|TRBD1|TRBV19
CASTGPQGASEAFF
TGTGCCAGTACGGGCCCGCAGGGGGCTTCTGAAGCTTTCTTT
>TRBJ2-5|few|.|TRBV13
CASSLRVRGETQYF
TGTGCCAGCAGCTTAAGGGTGCGGGGAGAGACCCAGTACTTC
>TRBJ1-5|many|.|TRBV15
CATSIYDNSNQPQHF
TGTGCCACCAGCATATACGATAATAGCAATCAGCCCCAGCATTTT
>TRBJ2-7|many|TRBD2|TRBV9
CASSARGTSNHEQYF
TGTGCCAGCAGCGCAAGGGGGACTAGCAATCACGAGCAGTACTTC
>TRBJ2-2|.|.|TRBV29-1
CSVGQVGGAGELFF
TGCAGCGTTGGACAGGTCGGGGGTGCCGGGGAGCTGTTTTTT
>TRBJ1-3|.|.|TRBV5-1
CASSLRAASGNTIYF
TGCGCCAGCAGCTTAAGGGCAGCCTCTGGAAACACCATATATTTT
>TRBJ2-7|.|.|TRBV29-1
CSVSVYRQGTGEQYF
TGCAGCGTCTCAGTTTACCGGCAGGGCACGGGCGAGCAGTACTTC
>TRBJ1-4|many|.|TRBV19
CASSIEDSPSEKLFF
TGTGCCAGTAGTATAGAGGACAGCCCTTCGGAAAAACTGTTTTTT
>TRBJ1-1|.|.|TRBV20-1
CSARDWGVILNTEAFF
TGCAGTGCTAGAGACTGGGGGGTCATACTGAACACTGAAGCTTTCTTT
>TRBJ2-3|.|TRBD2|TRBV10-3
CAISEKTSGWDTQYF
TGTGCCATCAGTGAGAAGACTAGCGGTTGGGATACGCAGTATTTT
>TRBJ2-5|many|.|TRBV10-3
CAISEWPGGAQETQYF
TGTGCCATCAGTGAGTGGCCCGGGGGAGCCCAAGAGACCCAGTACTTC